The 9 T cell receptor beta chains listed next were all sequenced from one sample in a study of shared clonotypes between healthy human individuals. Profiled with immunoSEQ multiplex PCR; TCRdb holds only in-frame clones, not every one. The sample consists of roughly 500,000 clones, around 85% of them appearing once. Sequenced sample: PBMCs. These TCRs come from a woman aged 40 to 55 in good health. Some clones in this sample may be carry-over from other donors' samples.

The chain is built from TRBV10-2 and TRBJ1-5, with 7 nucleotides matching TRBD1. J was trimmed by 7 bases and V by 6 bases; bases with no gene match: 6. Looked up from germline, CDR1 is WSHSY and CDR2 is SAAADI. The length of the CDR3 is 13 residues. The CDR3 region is CASRQGREQPQHF. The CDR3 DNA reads TGCGCCAGCAGACAGGGGCGGGAACAGCCCCAGCATTTT.

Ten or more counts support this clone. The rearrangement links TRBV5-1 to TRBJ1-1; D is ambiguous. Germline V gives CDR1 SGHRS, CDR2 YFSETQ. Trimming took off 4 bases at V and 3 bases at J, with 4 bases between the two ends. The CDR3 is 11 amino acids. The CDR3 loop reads CASSLDTEAFF. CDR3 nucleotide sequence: TGCGCCAGCAGCCTTGACACTGAAGCTTTCTTT. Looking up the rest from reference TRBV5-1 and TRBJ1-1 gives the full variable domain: KAGVTQTPRYLIKTRGQQVTLSCSPISGHRSVSWYQQTPGQGLQFLFEYFSETQRNKGNFPGRFSGRQFSNSRSEMNVSTLELGDSALYLCASSLDTEAFFGQGTRLTVV.

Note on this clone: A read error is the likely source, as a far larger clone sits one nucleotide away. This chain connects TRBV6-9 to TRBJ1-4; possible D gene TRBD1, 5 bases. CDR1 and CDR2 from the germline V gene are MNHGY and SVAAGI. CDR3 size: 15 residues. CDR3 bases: TGTGGCAGCACTATGGGGTGGGGGACTAATGAAAAACTGTTTTTT. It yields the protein CGSTMGWGTNEKLFF.

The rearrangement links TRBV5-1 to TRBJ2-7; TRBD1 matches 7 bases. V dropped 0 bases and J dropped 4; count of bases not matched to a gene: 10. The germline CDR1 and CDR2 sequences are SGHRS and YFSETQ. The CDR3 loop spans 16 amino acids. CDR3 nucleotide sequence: TGCGCCAGCAGCTTGGGTTATACAGGGGCAAAGTACGAGCAGTACTTC. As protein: CASSLGYTGAKYEQYF.

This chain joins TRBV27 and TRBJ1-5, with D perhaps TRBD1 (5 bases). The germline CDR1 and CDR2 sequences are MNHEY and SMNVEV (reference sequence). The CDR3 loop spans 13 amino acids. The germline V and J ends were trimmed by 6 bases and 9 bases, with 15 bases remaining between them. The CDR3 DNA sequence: TGTGCCAGCAGGCCCACAGGAGGAGGGCCCCAGCATTTT. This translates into CASRPTGGGPQHF.

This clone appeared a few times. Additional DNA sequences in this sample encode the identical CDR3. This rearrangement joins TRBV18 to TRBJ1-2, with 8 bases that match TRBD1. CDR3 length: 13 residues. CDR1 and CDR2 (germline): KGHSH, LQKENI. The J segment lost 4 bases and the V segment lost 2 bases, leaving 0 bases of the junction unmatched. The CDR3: CASSPGTGYGYTF. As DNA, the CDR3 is TGTGCCAGCTCACCAGGGACAGGCTATGGCTACACCTTC. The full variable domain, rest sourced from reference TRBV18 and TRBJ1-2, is NAGVMQNPRHLVRRRGQEARLRCSPMKGHSHVYWYRQLPEEGLKFMVYLQKENIIDESGMPKERFSAEFPKEGPSILRIQQVVRGDSAAYFCASSPGTGYGYTFGSGTRLTVV.

CDR3 region: CASSTSGKKPFQNIQYF. The DNA for the CDR3 is TGCGCCAGCAGTACTAGCGGGAAAAAACCATTCCAAAACATTCAGTACTTC. The chain employs TRBV10-1 and TRBJ2-4; TRBD2 aligns across 10 bases. This CDR3 has 17 residues. Losses at the gene ends were 5 bases for V and 5 bases for J; bases not matched to a gene: 12. CDR1 and CDR2 (germline): WNHNN, SYGVQD (reference sequence).

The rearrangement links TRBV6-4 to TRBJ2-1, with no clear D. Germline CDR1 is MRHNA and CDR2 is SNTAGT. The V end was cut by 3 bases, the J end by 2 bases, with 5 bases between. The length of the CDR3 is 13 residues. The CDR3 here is CASSETTYNEQFF. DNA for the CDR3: TGTGCCAGCAGTGAAACAACCTACAATGAGCAGTTCTTC.

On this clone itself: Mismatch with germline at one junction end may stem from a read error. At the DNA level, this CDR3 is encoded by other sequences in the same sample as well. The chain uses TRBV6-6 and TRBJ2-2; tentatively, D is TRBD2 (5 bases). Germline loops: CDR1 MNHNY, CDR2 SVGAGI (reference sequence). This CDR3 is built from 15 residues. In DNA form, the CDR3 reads TGTGCCAGCACCACCGCGCAGACCAACACCGGGGAACTGTTTTTT. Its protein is CASTTAQTNTGELFF.